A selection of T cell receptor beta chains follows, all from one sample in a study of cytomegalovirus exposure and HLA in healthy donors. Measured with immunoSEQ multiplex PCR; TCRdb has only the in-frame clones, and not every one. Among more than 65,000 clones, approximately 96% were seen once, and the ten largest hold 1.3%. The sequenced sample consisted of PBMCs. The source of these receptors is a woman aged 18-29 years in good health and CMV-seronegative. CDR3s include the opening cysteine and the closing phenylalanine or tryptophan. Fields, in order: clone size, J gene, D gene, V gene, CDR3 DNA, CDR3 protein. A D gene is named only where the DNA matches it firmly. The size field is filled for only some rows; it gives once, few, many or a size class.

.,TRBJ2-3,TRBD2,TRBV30,TGTGCCTGGAGTGCCCATAGGGATTTTAGCGGGAACACAGATACGCAGTATTTT,CAWSAHRDFSGNTDTQYF
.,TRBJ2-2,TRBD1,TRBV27,TGTGCCAGCAGGGACGGACAGGGGGCCACCGGGGAGCTGTTTTTT,CASRDGQGATGELFF
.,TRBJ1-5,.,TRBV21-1,TGTGCCAGCAGCCGTTGGGACAGGGGAGAGAAGCGCATTCAGCCCCAGCATTTT,CASSRWDRGEKRIQPQHF
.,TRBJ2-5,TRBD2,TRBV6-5,TGTGCCAGCAGTTATCTCGGCGGGAGGGGGGAGACCCAGTACTTC,CASSYLGGRGETQYF
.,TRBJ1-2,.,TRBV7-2,TGTGCCAGCAGCGGTCGAGATTCGGGCTATGGCTACACCTTC,CASSGRDSGYGYTF
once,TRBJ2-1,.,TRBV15,TGTGCCACCAGCAGAGACCCGTCTGGCGGCAATGAGCAGTTCTTC,CATSRDPSGGNEQFF
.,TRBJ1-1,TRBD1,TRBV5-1,TGCGCCAGCAAAGGACAGGGACAGACTGAAGCTTTCTTT,CASKGQGQTEAFF
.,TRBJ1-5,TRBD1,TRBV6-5,TGTGCCAGCGGGTACGACAGGGCTCTTCAGCCCCAGCATTTT,CASGYDRALQPQHF
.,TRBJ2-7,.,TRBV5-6,TGTGCCAGCAGCGGAGGATCCACAGGGAGCTACGAGCAGTACTTC,CASSGGSTGSYEQYF
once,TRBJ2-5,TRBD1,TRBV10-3,TGTGCCATCAAAGGGGGACAGTTCCAAGAGACCCAGTACTTC,CAIKGGQFQETQYF
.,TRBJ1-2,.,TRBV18,TGTGCCAGCTCACCAGGGGCAGGTGGTCTGGGTGGCTACACCTTC,CASSPGAGGLGGYTF
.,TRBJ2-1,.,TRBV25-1,TGTGCCAGCAGTGAACCCGGGTACAATGAGCAGTTCTTC,CASSEPGYNEQFF
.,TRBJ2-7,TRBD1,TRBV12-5,TGTGCTAGTGGCGATGACAGGGCCGCACCCTACGAGCAGTACTTC,CASGDDRAAPYEQYF
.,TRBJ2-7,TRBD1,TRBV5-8,TGTGCCAGCGGCCGACAGGGCCCCTACGAGCAGTACTTC,CASGRQGPYEQYF
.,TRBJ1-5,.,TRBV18,TGTGCCAGCTCACCAGGGGCGCAAAATCAGCCCCAGCATTTT,CASSPGAQNQPQHF
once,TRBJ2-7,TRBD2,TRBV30,TGTGCCTGGAGGCTCCCTAGCGGTGCTGGCTACGAGCAGTACTTC,CAWRLPSGAGYEQYF
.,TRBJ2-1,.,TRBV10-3,TGTGCCATCAGTGAGGAATCTGGAGCCCCCTACAATGAGCAGTTCTTC,CAISEESGAPYNEQFF
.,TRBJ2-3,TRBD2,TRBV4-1,TGCGCCAGCAGCCGGACTAGCGGGAGGGGTGGAGATACGCAGTATTTT,CASSRTSGRGGDTQYF
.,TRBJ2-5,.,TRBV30,TGTGCCTGGAGACCCCCCCAGGGGTTCCGAGAGACCCAGTACTTC,CAWRPPQGFRETQYF
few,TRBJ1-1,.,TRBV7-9,TGTGCCAGCAGCTTAGAGTCGGGGGAAGCTTTCTTT,CASSLESGEAFF
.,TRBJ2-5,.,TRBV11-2,TGTGCCAGCAGCGAATTACAGGGAAATCAGCAGACCCAGTACTTC,CASSELQGNQQTQYF
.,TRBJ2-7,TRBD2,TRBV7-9,TGTGCCAGCAGTTCGTTAGCGGGAGGGCCGAGGTACGAGCAGTACTTC,CASSSLAGGPRYEQYF
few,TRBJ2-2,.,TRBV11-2,TGTGCCAGCAGCACCCGACAAGGTGGTACCGGGGAGCTGTTTTTT,CASSTRQGGTGELFF
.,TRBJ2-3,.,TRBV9,TGTGCCAGCAGCGTGTTCATGTATTGGCCAGATACGCAGTATTTT,CASSVFMYWPDTQYF
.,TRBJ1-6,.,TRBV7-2,TGTGCCAGCAGCTTAGGTGGACAGATGAATTCACCCCTCCACTTT,CASSLGGQMNSPLHF
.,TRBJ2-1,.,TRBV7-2,TGTGCCAGCAGAGTACTACTAGGTGGGAATGAGCAGTTCTTC,CASRVLLGGNEQFF
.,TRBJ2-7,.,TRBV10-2,TGCGCCAGCAGCCCCCCGGCCGCAGGGCTCTACGAGCAGTACTTC,CASSPPAAGLYEQYF
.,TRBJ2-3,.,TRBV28,TGTGCCAGCGAAGTGAGGCGGGCCCGGGTAGATACGCAGTATTTT,CASEVRRARVDTQYF
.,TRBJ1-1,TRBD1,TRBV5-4,TGTGCCAGCAGCTTGGGACAGGGAATTGATCTGGGCACTGAAGCTTTCTTT,CASSLGQGIDLGTEAFF
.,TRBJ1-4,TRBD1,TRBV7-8,TGTGCCAGCAGCTTAGGGACAGGGTTTCGAGGTGAAAAACTGTTTTTT,CASSLGTGFRGEKLFF
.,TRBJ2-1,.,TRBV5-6,TGTGCCAGCAGCTTGTCAGGGATGAATGAGCAGTTCTTC,CASSLSGMNEQFF
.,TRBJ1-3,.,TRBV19,TGTGCCAGTAGGCGTGGGGTTGACAGAGAGTCCTCTGGAAACACCATATATTTT,CASRRGVDRESSGNTIYF
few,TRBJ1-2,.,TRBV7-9,TGTGCCAGCAGCTTAGGGGCGAACTATGGCTACACCTTC,CASSLGANYGYTF
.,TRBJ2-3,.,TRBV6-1,TGTGCCAGCAGTGAATACGGTCCTTACACAGATACGCAGTATTTT,CASSEYGPYTDTQYF
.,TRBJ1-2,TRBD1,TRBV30,TGTGCCTGGAGTCATAACAGGGGCAGAGCTGATGGCTACACCTTC,CAWSHNRGRADGYTF
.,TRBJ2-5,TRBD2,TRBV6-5,TGTGCCAGCACCCGACTAGCGGGCCAAGAGACCCAGTACTTC,CASTRLAGQETQYF
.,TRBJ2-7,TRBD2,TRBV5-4,TGTGCCAGCAGCTTAACGCGGGAGAGGGACGAGCAGTACTTC,CASSLTRERDEQYF
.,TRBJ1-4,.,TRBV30,TGTGCCTGGAGTGGGGCTGGCGTATATGAAAAACTGTTTTTT,CAWSGAGVYEKLFF
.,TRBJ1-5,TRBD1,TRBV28,TGTGCCAGCAGTTTTCAGGGGGGAGTATATAGCAATCAGCCCCAGCATTTT,CASSFQGGVYSNQPQHF
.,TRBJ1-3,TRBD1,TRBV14,TGTGCCAGCAGTCCCCTGACAGGGGCGGCTGGAAACACCATATATTTT,CASSPLTGAAGNTIYF